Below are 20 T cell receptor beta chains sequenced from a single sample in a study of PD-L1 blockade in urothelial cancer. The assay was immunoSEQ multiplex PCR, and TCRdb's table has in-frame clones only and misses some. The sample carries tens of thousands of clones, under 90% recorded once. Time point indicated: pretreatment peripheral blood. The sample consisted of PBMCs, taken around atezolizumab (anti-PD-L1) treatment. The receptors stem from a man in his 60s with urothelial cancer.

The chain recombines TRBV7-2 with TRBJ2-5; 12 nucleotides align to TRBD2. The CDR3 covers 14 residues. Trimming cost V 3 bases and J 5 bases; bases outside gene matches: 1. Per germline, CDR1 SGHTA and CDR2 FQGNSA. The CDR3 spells CASSLTSGSETQYF. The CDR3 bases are TGTGCCAGCAGCTTGACTAGCGGGAGCGAGACCCAGTACTTC.

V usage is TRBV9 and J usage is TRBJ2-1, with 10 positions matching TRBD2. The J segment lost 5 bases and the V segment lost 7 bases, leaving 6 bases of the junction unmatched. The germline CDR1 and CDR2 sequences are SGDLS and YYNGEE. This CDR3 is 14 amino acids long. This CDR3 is CASSASGRHNEQFF. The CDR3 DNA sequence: TGTGCCAGCTCGGCTAGCGGGAGACACAATGAGCAGTTCTTC.

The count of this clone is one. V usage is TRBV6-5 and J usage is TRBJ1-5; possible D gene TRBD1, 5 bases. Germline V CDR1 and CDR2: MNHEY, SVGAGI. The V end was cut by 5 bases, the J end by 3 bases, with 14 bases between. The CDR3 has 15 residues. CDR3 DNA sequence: TGTGCCAGCAGTCCTTGGGGGAGGAACAATCAGCCCCAGCATTTT. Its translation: CASSPWGRNNQPQHF.

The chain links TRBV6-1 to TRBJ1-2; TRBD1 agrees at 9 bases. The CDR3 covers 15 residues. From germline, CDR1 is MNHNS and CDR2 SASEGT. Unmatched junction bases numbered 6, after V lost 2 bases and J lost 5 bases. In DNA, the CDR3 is TGTGCCAGCAGTGAACAGGGGACAGGGTTGTATGGCTACACCTTC. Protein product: CASSEQGTGLYGYTF.

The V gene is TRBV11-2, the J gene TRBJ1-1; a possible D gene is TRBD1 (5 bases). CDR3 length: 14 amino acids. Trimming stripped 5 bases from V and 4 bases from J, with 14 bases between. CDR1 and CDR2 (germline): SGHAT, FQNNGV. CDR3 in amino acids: CASSPEQGVTEAFF. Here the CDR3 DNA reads TGTGCCAGCAGCCCGGAGCAAGGGGTCACTGAAGCTTTCTTT.

CDR3 sequence (DNA): TGTGCCAGCAGCCTAGCGGGAGGGCCCTTGGAGGAGCAGTACTTC. Translation: CASSLAGGPLEEQYF. The chain has TRBV11-3 and TRBJ2-7, with 12 bases aligning to TRBD2. CDR3 size: 15 residues. Trimming took 5 bases from V and 7 from J; bases not matched to a gene: 9. CDR1 is SGHNT and CDR2 is YENEEA in the germline V gene.

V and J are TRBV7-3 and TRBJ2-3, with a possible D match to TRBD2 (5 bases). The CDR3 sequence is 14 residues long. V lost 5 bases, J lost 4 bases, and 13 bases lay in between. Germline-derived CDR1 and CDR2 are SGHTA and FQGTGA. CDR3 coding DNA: TGTGCCAGCAGCCAACTAGGTCCCGCAGATACGCAGTATTTT. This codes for CASSQLGPADTQYF.

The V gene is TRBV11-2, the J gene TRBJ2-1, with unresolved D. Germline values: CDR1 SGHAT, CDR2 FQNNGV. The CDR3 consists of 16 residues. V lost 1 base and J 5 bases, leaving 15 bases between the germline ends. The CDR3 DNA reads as TGTGCCAGCAGCTTAGTGAGGCCCTCACAACACAATGAGCAGTTCTTC. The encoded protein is CASSLVRPSQHNEQFF.

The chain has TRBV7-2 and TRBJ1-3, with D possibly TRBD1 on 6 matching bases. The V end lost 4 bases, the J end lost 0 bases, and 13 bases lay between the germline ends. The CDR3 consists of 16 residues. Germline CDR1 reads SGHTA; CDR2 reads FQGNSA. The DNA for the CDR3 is TGTGCCAGCAGCTCACGACAGGTTCTCTCTGGAAACACCATATATTTT. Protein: CASSSRQVLSGNTIYF.

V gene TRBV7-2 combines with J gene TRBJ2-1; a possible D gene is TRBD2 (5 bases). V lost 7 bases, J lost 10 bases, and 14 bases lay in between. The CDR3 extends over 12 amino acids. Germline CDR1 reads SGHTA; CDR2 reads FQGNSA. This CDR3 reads CASNEGSWEQFF. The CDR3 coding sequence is TGTGCCAGCAACGAGGGTTCATGGGAGCAGTTCTTC.

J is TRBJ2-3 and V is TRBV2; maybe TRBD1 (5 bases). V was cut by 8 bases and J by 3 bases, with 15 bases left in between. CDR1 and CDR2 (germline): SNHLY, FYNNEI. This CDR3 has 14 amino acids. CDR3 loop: CASLRGRGTDTQYF. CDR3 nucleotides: TGTGCCAGCCTAAGGGGTAGGGGTACAGATACGCAGTATTTT.

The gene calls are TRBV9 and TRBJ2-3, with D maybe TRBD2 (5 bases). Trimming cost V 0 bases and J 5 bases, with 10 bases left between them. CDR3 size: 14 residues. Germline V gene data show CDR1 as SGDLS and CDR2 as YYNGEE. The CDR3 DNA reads TGTGCCAGCAGCGTAGTGGCTAGCTTAGATACGCAGTATTTT. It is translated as CASSVVASLDTQYF.

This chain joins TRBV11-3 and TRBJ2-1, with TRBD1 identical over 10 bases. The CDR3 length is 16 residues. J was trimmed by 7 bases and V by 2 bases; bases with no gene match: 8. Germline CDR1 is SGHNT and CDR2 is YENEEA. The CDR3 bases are TGTGCCAGCAGCTTAAATGGGGACAGGGGATTGAATGAGCAGTTCTTC. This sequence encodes CASSLNGDRGLNEQFF.

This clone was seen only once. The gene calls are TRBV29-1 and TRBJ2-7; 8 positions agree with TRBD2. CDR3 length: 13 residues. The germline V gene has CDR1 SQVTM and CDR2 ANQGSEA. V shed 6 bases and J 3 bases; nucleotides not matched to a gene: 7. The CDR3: CSVLAGGYYEQYF. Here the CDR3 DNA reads TGCAGCGTCCTAGCGGGTGGATACTACGAGCAGTACTTC.

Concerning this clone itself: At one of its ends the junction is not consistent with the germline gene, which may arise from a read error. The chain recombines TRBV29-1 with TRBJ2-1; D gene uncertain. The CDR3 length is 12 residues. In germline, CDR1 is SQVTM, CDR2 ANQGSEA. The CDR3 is CSGEGSTQEQFF. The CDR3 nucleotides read TGCAGCGGTGAAGGATCAACACAGGAGCAGTTCTTC.

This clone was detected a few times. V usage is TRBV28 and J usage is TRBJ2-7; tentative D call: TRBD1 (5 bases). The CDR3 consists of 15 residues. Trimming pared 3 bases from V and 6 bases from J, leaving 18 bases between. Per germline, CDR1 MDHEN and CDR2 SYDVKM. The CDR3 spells CASSFGLPGMVEQYF. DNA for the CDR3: TGTGCCAGCAGTTTCGGATTACCAGGGATGGTCGAGCAGTACTTC. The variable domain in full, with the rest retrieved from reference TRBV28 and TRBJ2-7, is DVKVTQSSRYLVKRTGEKVFLECVQDMDHENMFWYRQDPGLGLRLIYFSYDVKMKEKGDIPEGYSVSREKKERFSLILESASTNQTSMYLCASSFGLPGMVEQYFGPGTRLTVT.

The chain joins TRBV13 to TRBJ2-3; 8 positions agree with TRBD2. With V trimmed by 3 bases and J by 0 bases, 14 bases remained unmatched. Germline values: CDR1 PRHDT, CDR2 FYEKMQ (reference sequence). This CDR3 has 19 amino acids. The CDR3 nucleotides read TGTGCCAGCAGCTTGGTTTTGCTAGCGGGCTCCAGGAGCACAGATACGCAGTATTTT. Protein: CASSLVLLAGSRSTDTQYF. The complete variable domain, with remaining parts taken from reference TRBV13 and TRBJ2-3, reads AAGVIQSPRHLIKEKRETATLKCYPIPRHDTVYWYQQGPGQDPQFLISFYEKMQSDKGSIPDRFSAQQFSDYHSELNMSSLELGDSALYFCASSLVLLAGSRSTDTQYFGPGTRLTVL.

CDR3 region: CASFRRGSTDTQYF. CDR3 nucleotide sequence: TGTGCCAGCTTCCGAAGGGGGAGCACAGATACGCAGTATTTT. The chain employs TRBV2 and TRBJ2-3, with D perhaps TRBD1 (6 bases). V gave up 8 bases and J gave up 0 bases, with 12 bases separating them. This CDR3 contains 14 residues. CDR1 is SNHLY and CDR2 is FYNNEI in the germline V gene.

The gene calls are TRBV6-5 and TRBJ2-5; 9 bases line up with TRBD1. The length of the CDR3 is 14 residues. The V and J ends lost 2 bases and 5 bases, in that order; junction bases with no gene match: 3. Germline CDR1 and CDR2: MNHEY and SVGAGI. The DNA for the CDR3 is TGTGCCAGCAGTTACGTGACAGGGGGGGAGACCCAGTACTTC. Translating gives CASSYVTGGETQYF.

The CDR3 DNA sequence: TGTGCCAGCAGCCCCGGGTCTCCAGCAGAGACCCAGTACTTC. Its protein is CASSPGSPAETQYF. The chain combines TRBV7-8 with TRBJ2-5; D is unclear. Germline values: CDR1 SGHVS, CDR2 FQNEAQ. V dropped 5 bases and J dropped 4 bases, with 14 bases sitting between them. CDR3 size: 14 residues.